These 8 T cell receptor beta chains share one sample of origin, sequenced in a study of blood T cell repertoires in COVID-19. Produced via immunoSEQ multiplex PCR; TCRdb's table is partial and in-frame only. The sample records roughly 310,000 clones, about 90% being singletons. Sequencing input: peripheral blood. Receptors originate from a woman aged 30 to 39 with COVID-19, enrolled during active disease.

The V and J genes are TRBV13 and TRBJ1-1; 10 nucleotides line up with TRBD1. CDR1 and CDR2 from the germline V gene are PRHDT and FYEKMQ (reference sequence). The CDR3 is 14 residues long. Germline trimming cut 3 bases from V and 6 bases from J; bases unmatched to any gene: 4. CDR3 nucleotide sequence: TGTGCCAGCAGCTTTCTTGGACAGGGGGCTGAAGCTTTCTTT. It is translated as CASSFLGQGAEAFF.

This chain uses TRBV28 with TRBJ1-5; D not resolved. Germline values: CDR1 MDHEN, CDR2 SYDVKM. The CDR3 extends over 16 amino acids. Trimming stripped 5 bases from V and 0 bases from J, with 14 bases between. The CDR3 DNA is TGTGCCAGCAGTGGTTTAGCGGGGTATAGCAATCAGCCCCAGCATTTT. It translates to CASSGLAGYSNQPQHF.

A single count supports this clone. The rearrangement links TRBV28 to TRBJ1-2; no clear D. The V gene's germline CDR1 is MDHEN and CDR2 SYDVKM. This CDR3 region has 14 residues. Trimming took off 2 bases at V and 3 bases at J, with 10 bases between the two ends. The DNA for the CDR3 is TGTGCCAGCAGTTTACTAGAGGGTGACTATGGCTACACCTTC. Its protein is CASSLLEGDYGYTF.

CDR3 in amino acids: CASSIAGGSGEQFF. The CDR3 coding sequence is TGTGCCAGTAGTATTGCAGGGGGGTCGGGTGAGCAGTTCTTC. The rearrangement links TRBV19 to TRBJ2-1; D possibly corresponds to TRBD1 (7 bases). The CDR3 length is 14 residues. CDR1 LNHDA and CDR2 SQIVND come from the germline V gene (reference sequence). Trimming removed 3 bases from V and 9 bases from J, with 15 bases in between.

This rearrangement joins TRBV6-2 or TRBV6-3 to TRBJ2-1; 12 bases align to TRBD2. The V and J ends lost 2 bases and 0 bases, in that order; junction bases with no gene match: 5. Germline V gives CDR1 MNHEY, CDR2 SVGEGT. The CDR3 runs 18 residues. CDR3 region: CASSYPLAGGSSYNEQFF. The CDR3 nucleotides read TGTGCCAGCAGTTACCCGCTAGCGGGAGGGAGCTCCTACAATGAGCAGTTCTTC.

The chain carries TRBV28 and TRBJ2-2; D not resolved. Germline CDR1 MDHEN, CDR2 SYDVKM. V lost 6 bases, J lost 2 bases, and 19 bases lay in between. This CDR3 has 17 amino acids. The CDR3 bases are TGTGCCAGCAGCCCCCAGCACTACAACTTTAACACCGGGGAGCTGTTTTTT. Its protein is CASSPQHYNFNTGELFF.

The V gene is TRBV19, the J gene TRBJ1-6; 10 nucleotides agree with TRBD1. Germline CDR1 reads LNHDA; CDR2 reads SQIVND (reference sequence). The J segment lost 9 bases and the V segment lost 11 bases, leaving 4 bases of the junction unmatched. This CDR3 region has 12 residues. The CDR3 here is CAGGTGASPLHF. CDR3 DNA sequence: TGTGCCGGAGGGACAGGGGCTTCACCCCTCCACTTT.

This sequence joins TRBV14 and TRBJ2-6, with TRBD1 identical over 11 bases. CDR1 and CDR2 from the germline V gene are SGHDN and FVKESK. This CDR3 has 17 amino acids. The trim removed 5 bases at V and 4 bases at J, leaving 7 bases unmatched. This chain's CDR3 is CASSYGQGARGANVLTF. The CDR3 bases are TGTGCCAGCAGCTACGGACAGGGGGCGCGAGGGGCCAACGTCCTGACTTTC.